This is a list of T cell receptor beta chains from one sample in a study of cytomegalovirus exposure and HLA in healthy donors. Sequenced by immunoSEQ multiplex PCR; TCRdb stores in-frame clones only, minus some. The repertoire holds about 160,000 clones, with roughly 84% as singletons. Input material: PBMCs. Receptors originate from a boy between 2 and 10 years old in good health and CMV-seronegative. Both conserved end residues are part of each CDR3. Fields, in order: D gene, V gene, clone size, J gene, CDR3 protein, CDR3 DNA. A D gene is named only where the DNA matches it firmly. Clone size is stated in some rows and not others, as once, few, many or a class when expanded.

d_call: -
v_call: TRBV9
clone_size: -
j_call: TRBJ2-5
cdr3_aa: CASSVGASQETQYF
cdr3_nt: TGTGCCAGCAGCGTAGGAGCGTCTCAAGAGACCCAGTACTTC

d_call: -
v_call: TRBV10-2
clone_size: -
j_call: TRBJ1-1
cdr3_aa: CASSVGHDTEAFF
cdr3_nt: TGCGCCAGCAGTGTGGGACACGACACTGAAGCTTTCTTT

d_call: TRBD2
v_call: TRBV9
clone_size: -
j_call: TRBJ2-1
cdr3_aa: CASSFRTSGSNREQFF
cdr3_nt: TGTGCCAGCAGCTTTAGGACTAGCGGGAGCAATAGGGAGCAGTTCTTC

d_call: -
v_call: TRBV5-6
clone_size: -
j_call: TRBJ1-6
cdr3_aa: CASSPQDSSSYNSPLHF
cdr3_nt: TGTGCCAGCAGCCCACAGGACAGTAGCTCCTATAATTCACCCCTCCACTTT

d_call: -
v_call: TRBV29-1
clone_size: once
j_call: TRBJ2-3
cdr3_aa: CSGDLRGNTQYF
cdr3_nt: TGCAGCGGAGACCTCCGGGGAAATACGCAGTATTTT

d_call: TRBD1
v_call: TRBV5-1
clone_size: -
j_call: TRBJ2-2
cdr3_aa: CASSRGQMTGELFF
cdr3_nt: TGCGCCAGCAGCAGGGGACAGATGACCGGGGAGCTGTTTTTT

d_call: TRBD2
v_call: TRBV4-1
clone_size: -
j_call: TRBJ2-6
cdr3_aa: CASSQVSGSSGANVLTF
cdr3_nt: TGCGCCAGCAGCCAAGTGAGCGGGAGCTCTGGGGCCAACGTCCTGACTTTC

d_call: -
v_call: TRBV5-4
clone_size: -
j_call: TRBJ2-3
cdr3_aa: CASSPTKSRSTDTQYF
cdr3_nt: TGTGCCAGCAGCCCGACTAAGAGCCGGAGCACAGATACGCAGTATTTT

d_call: TRBD2
v_call: TRBV27
clone_size: -
j_call: TRBJ2-3
cdr3_aa: CASSLFPPAGGPRSTDTQYF
cdr3_nt: TGTGCCAGCAGTTTATTCCCCCCCGCGGGAGGGCCTCGTAGCACAGATACGCAGTATTTT

d_call: TRBD1
v_call: TRBV25-1
clone_size: once
j_call: TRBJ2-2
cdr3_aa: CASSEQGPGGGGELFF
cdr3_nt: TGTGCCAGCAGTGAACAGGGCCCAGGGGGCGGCGGGGAGCTGTTTTTT

d_call: -
v_call: TRBV6-1
clone_size: -
j_call: TRBJ1-2
cdr3_aa: CASINYQGGGYTF
cdr3_nt: TGTGCCAGCATCAACTACCAGGGAGGGGGCTACACCTTC

d_call: -
v_call: TRBV5-1
clone_size: -
j_call: TRBJ2-7
cdr3_aa: CASSLGGYEQYF
cdr3_nt: TGCGCCAGCAGCTTGGGCGGTTACGAGCAGTACTTC

d_call: -
v_call: TRBV2
clone_size: -
j_call: TRBJ1-5
cdr3_aa: CASSEEEGQPQHF
cdr3_nt: TGTGCCAGCAGTGAAGAGGAGGGCCAGCCCCAGCATTTT

d_call: TRBD1
v_call: TRBV28
clone_size: -
j_call: TRBJ2-7
cdr3_aa: CASRSQGALIEQYF
cdr3_nt: TGTGCCAGCAGGTCACAGGGGGCGCTTATCGAGCAGTACTTC

d_call: -
v_call: TRBV20-1
clone_size: -
j_call: TRBJ1-2
cdr3_aa: CSASRGNGYTF
cdr3_nt: TGCAGTGCTAGTAGAGGGAATGGCTACACCTTC